Listed here are 27 T cell receptor beta chains from one sample, sequenced in a study of blood T cell repertoires in COVID-19. Clones were sequenced by immunoSEQ multiplex PCR, and TCRdb holds only the in-frame ones, with some missing. Altogether 170,000 or so clones are present, more than 75% being singletons, with the ten largest covering about 6.5%. Sequencing was carried out using PBMCs or T cells enriched from blood (not recorded which). The receptors here all came from a woman between 50 and 59 years old who had recovered from COVID-19.

The rearrangement uses TRBV6-6 and TRBJ1-5; 8 bases fit TRBD1. Germline CDR1 MNHNY, CDR2 SVGAGI (reference sequence). J lost 2 bases, V lost 6 bases, and 9 bases had no gene match. The CDR3 consists of 16 residues. CDR3 nucleotides: TGTGCCAGCAGCTCCAGACAGGGGATGGGCAATCAGCCCCAGCATTTT. Its translation is CASSSRQGMGNQPQHF.

J is TRBJ2-1 and V is TRBV27; 8 nucleotides agree with TRBD2. Germline loops: CDR1 MNHEY, CDR2 SMNVEV (reference sequence). J lost 0 bases, V lost 5 bases, and 9 bases had no gene match. The CDR3 extends over 17 amino acids. The CDR3 loop reads CASSPRAGGHSYNEQFF. The CDR3 bases are TGTGCCAGCAGTCCCCGGGCGGGAGGCCACTCCTACAATGAGCAGTTCTTC.

The V gene is TRBV2, the J gene TRBJ1-4, with D perhaps TRBD1 (6 bases). CDR3 length: 13 residues. V dropped 6 bases and J dropped 8 bases, with 13 bases sitting between them. Germline lookup yields CDR1 SNHLY and CDR2 FYNNEI. CDR3: CASRGQGLEKLFF. CDR3 DNA: TGTGCCAGCAGGGGGCAGGGGCTCGAAAAACTGTTTTTT.

This chain uses TRBV2 with TRBJ2-2, with TRBD2 matching over 8 bases. CDR3 length equals 13 residues. The junction had 3 bases not matched to a gene; V was cut back by 4 bases and J by 8 bases. Germline values: CDR1 SNHLY, CDR2 FYNNEI. CDR3 protein: CASSASGRGELFF. The CDR3 DNA follows: TGTGCCAGCAGTGCCAGCGGGAGAGGGGAGCTGTTTTTT.

The rearrangement joins TRBV6-6 to TRBJ1-1; 9 nucleotides align to TRBD1. CDR3 size: 16 residues. Germline V gives CDR1 MNHNY, CDR2 SVGAGI (reference sequence). The ends lost 6 bases at V and 4 bases at J; junction bases unmatched: 12. The CDR3 DNA sequence: TGTGCCAGCAGGCCCGGGACAGGGCCCCGGGGCACTGAAGCTTTCTTT. It encodes CASRPGTGPRGTEAFF.

V usage is TRBV20-1 and J usage is TRBJ1-2; D unresolved. Germline CDR1 reads DFQATT; CDR2 reads SNEGSKA (reference sequence). Trimming stripped 3 bases from V and 10 bases from J, with 30 bases between. This CDR3 spans 17 amino acids. CDR3 bases: TGCAGTGCTAGTGTTCTACATCAGACCGAAGGAGCGGGTTACTACACCTTC. Translation gives CSASVLHQTEGAGYYTF.

The rearrangement links TRBV4-3 to TRBJ2-1, with D possibly being TRBD2 (5 bases). Trimming removed 1 base from V and 3 bases from J, with 25 bases in between. CDR1 and CDR2 (germline): LGHNA, YSLEER. This CDR3 is built from 20 residues. The CDR3 coding sequence is TGCGCCAGCAGCCAAGGAATAACCCAGCGCGGGTTAGGCGGCTACAATGAGCAGTTCTTC. Its translation: CASSQGITQRGLGGYNEQFF.

The chain is built from TRBV28 and TRBJ2-5, with D possibly matching TRBD1 (5 bases). The germline V gene encodes CDR1 MDHEN and CDR2 SYDVKM. This CDR3 has 12 residues. V lost 7 bases, J lost 5 bases, and 11 bases lay in between. The CDR3 sequence: CASKGLLETQYF. CDR3 nucleotide sequence: TGTGCCAGCAAGGGGCTGCTGGAGACCCAGTACTTC.

The genes are TRBV7-9 and TRBJ1-6; D is unclear. Per the germline V gene, CDR1 is SEHNR and CDR2 is FQNEAQ (reference sequence). This CDR3 has 14 amino acids. The ends were cut back, 7 bases at V and 0 bases at J, with 7 bases in the middle. CDR3 in DNA: TGTGCCAGCACGGGGAGCTCCTATAATTCACCCCTCCACTTT. Its translation is CASTGSSYNSPLHF.

The chain links TRBV18 to TRBJ1-1, with 7 bases that match TRBD1. The CDR3 is made up of 14 amino acids. Germline trimming cut 6 bases from V and 3 bases from J; bases unmatched to any gene: 7. Germline V CDR1 and CDR2: KGHSH, LQKENI. The CDR3 nucleotides read TGTGCCAGCTCCTGGACAGGAAAGGACACTGAAGCTTTCTTT. It codes for CASSWTGKDTEAFF.

This rearrangement joins TRBV24-1 to TRBJ1-6, with no clear D. Trimming stripped 9 bases from V and 7 bases from J, with 21 bases between. Germline loops: CDR1 KGHDR, CDR2 SFDVKD. The CDR3 is made up of 16 amino acids. The CDR3 reads CATSTGAGGSNSPLHF. CDR3 coding DNA: TGTGCCACCTCCACGGGTGCAGGAGGGTCGAATTCACCCCTCCACTTT.

The chain has TRBV2 and TRBJ2-5, with 7 nucleotides matching TRBD1. The CDR3 runs 13 residues. V lost 6 bases and J lost 1; bases outside the gene matches: 2. The germline gives CDR1 SNHLY, CDR2 FYNNEI. The CDR3 DNA reads as TGTGCCAGCAGCGGGACAGCCCAAGAGACCCAGTACTTC. As protein: CASSGTAQETQYF.

Turning to this clone: At one of its ends the junction is not consistent with the germline gene, which may arise from a read error. The chain uses TRBV3-1 (or the pseudogene TRBV3-2) and TRBJ2-2; TRBD2 is a possible D gene (6 bases). The length of the CDR3 is 12 residues. Looked up from germline, CDR1 is LGHDT and CDR2 is YNNKEL (reference sequence). The CDR3 bases are TGTGCCAGCAGCCAGGCGATCGGGGGGCTGTTTTTT. This sequence encodes CASSQAIGGLFF.

The chain carries TRBV7-9 and TRBJ1-1, with D perhaps matching TRBD1 (5 bases). CDR1 SEHNR and CDR2 FQNEAQ come from the germline V gene (reference sequence). The CDR3 has 14 residues. CDR3 amino acids: CAEVGEGPNTEAFF. The CDR3 DNA is TGTGCTGAGGTCGGGGAGGGGCCGAACACTGAAGCTTTCTTT.

The chain uses TRBV24-1 and TRBJ2-5, with 10 bases identical to TRBD1. The CDR3 has 15 amino acids. Germline V CDR1 and CDR2: KGHDR, SFDVKD. V gave up 5 bases and J gave up 5 bases; unmatched junction bases: 7. The CDR3 DNA follows: TGTGCCACCAGTGCCGGGACAGGGGTCGTGGAGACCCAGTACTTC. Protein product: CATSAGTGVVETQYF.

V is TRBV5-4 and J is TRBJ2-1, with D possibly being TRBD2 (6 bases). With 1 base removed from V and 10 bases from J, the gap between germline ends came to 15 bases. This CDR3 spans 14 amino acids. Germline V CDR1 and CDR2: SGHNT, YYREEE (reference sequence). The CDR3 region has the DNA TGTGCCAGCAGCTTGCGGGACTCGGCGAACGAGCAGTTCTTC. This translates into CASSLRDSANEQFF.

V and J are TRBV12-3 or TRBV12-4 and TRBJ2-7; weak D call: TRBD2 (6 bases). The CDR3 contains 13 residues. Trimming removed 5 bases at V and 0 bases at J, with 8 bases between. CDR3 coding DNA: TGTGCCAGCAGTGCTAGCGTCTCCTACGAGCAGTACTTC. Protein product: CASSASVSYEQYF.

Only one count was recorded for this clone. This sample also contains other DNA sequences that code for the same CDR3. The chain couples TRBV3-1 (or the pseudogene TRBV3-2) to TRBJ2-1, with 10 bases lining up with TRBD2. CDR3 length equals 15 residues. The V segment lost 2 bases and the J segment 3 bases; nucleotides outside the gene matches: 1. The germline CDR1 and CDR2 sequences are LGHDT and YNNKEL (reference sequence). The CDR3 region is CASSQRTSGYNEQFF. CDR3 in DNA: TGTGCCAGCAGCCAACGGACTAGCGGCTACAATGAGCAGTTCTTC.

CDR3 in DNA: TGTGCCAGCAGTGAACTAAGGGGCGTAGGGTATGAGCAGTTCTTC. Its protein product is CASSELRGVGYEQFF. This chain joins TRBV6-1 and TRBJ2-1; possible D gene TRBD1, 5 bases. In germline, CDR1 is MNHNS, CDR2 SASEGT. The CDR3 covers 15 residues. Trimming removed 2 bases from V and 8 bases from J, with 16 bases in between.

V usage is TRBV19 and J usage is TRBJ2-7; the D is unclear. CDR3 length equals 15 residues. The V gene's germline CDR1 is LNHDA and CDR2 SQIVND (reference sequence). The V end lost 2 bases, the J end lost 0 bases, and 11 bases lay between the germline ends. The CDR3 nucleotides are TGTGCCAGTAGTATACAACCCAGATTCTCCTACGAGCAGTACTTC. Translating gives CASSIQPRFSYEQYF.

The J gene is TRBJ2-1, the V gene TRBV5-5; weak D call: TRBD1 (5 bases). CDR1 and CDR2 (germline): SGHKS, YYEKEE (reference sequence). There are 17 residues in the CDR3. The ends were cut back, 0 bases at V and 4 bases at J, with 17 bases in the middle. The DNA of the CDR3 is TGTGCCAGCAGCTTGGTGGGATCCGGACAAGCATACAATGAGCAGTTCTTC. Amino acids: CASSLVGSGQAYNEQFF. Looking up the rest from reference TRBV5-5 and TRBJ2-1 gives the full variable domain: DAGVTQSPTHLIKTRGQQVTLRCSPISGHKSVSWYQQVLGQGPQFIFQYYEKEERGRGNFPDRFSARQFPNYSSELNVNALLLGDSALYLCASSLVGSGQAYNEQFFGPGTRLTVL.

CDR3 sequence (DNA): TGTGCCAGCAGTACCCGACAGGACACTGAAGCTTTCTTT. Translated, it gives CASSTRQDTEAFF. The chain combines TRBV6-5 with TRBJ1-1; maybe TRBD1 (6 bases). V gave up 5 bases and J gave up 3 bases, with 10 bases separating them. Germline lookup yields CDR1 MNHEY and CDR2 SVGAGI. The CDR3 is 13 amino acids.

The rearrangement joins TRBV30 to TRBJ2-1; 9 bases map to TRBD1. The CDR3 consists of 12 residues. After removal of 8 bases from V and 6 bases from J, the junction contained 5 bases not matched to a gene. Germline V gene lookup returns CDR1 GTSNPN and CDR2 SVGIG (reference sequence). CDR3 region: CATGTGFNEQFF. Written as DNA, the CDR3 is TGTGCCACCGGGACAGGGTTCAATGAGCAGTTCTTC.

This chain links TRBV19 with TRBJ2-5, with a tentative D call TRBD1 (6 bases). The ends were cut back, 4 bases at V and 3 bases at J, with 9 bases in the middle. From germline, CDR1 is LNHDA and CDR2 SQIVND (reference sequence). The CDR3 loop spans 13 amino acids. For the CDR3, the DNA is TGTGCCAGTAGTAGAAACAGGGAAGAGACCCAGTACTTC. It codes for CASSRNREETQYF.

The chain employs TRBV11-2 and TRBJ1-5; 11 bases map to TRBD1. J was trimmed by 5 bases and V by 5 bases; bases with no gene match: 2. The CDR3 covers 14 residues. Germline CDR1 and CDR2: SGHAT and FQNNGV. The CDR3 is CASSRDRGDQPQHF. The DNA for the CDR3 is TGTGCCAGCAGCCGGGACAGGGGGGATCAGCCCCAGCATTTT.

The V gene is TRBV5-1, the J gene TRBJ1-1, with D tentatively TRBD1 (6 bases). The ends were cut back, 0 bases at V and 2 bases at J, with 8 bases in the middle. This CDR3 comprises 14 residues. Germline V gene data show CDR1 as SGHRS and CDR2 as YFSETQ. CDR3 amino acids: CASSLVTGNTEAFF. CDR3 nucleotides: TGCGCCAGCAGCTTGGTGACAGGTAACACTGAAGCTTTCTTT.

The chain combines TRBV7-3 with TRBJ2-7, with 9 bases lining up with TRBD2. The CDR3 runs 15 residues. Germline CDR1 SGHTA, CDR2 FQGTGA. V was clipped by 5 bases and J by 5 bases; unmatched bases: 10. This CDR3 is CASSPGAGGLDEQYF. The CDR3 nucleotides read TGTGCCAGCAGCCCAGGAGCGGGAGGTCTGGACGAGCAGTACTTC. The whole variable domain, filled in from reference TRBV7-3 and TRBJ2-7, reads GAGVSQTPSNKVTEKGKYVELRCDPISGHTALYWYRQSLGQGPEFLIYFQGTGAADDSGLPNDRFFAVRPEGSVSTLKIQRTERGDSAVYLCASSPGAGGLDEQYFGPGTRLTVT.